This section outlines one T cell receptor beta chain sequence together with its context. Its antigen is unknown. This sample is drawn from a study of CXCR3-negative and CXCR3-positive naive CD8 T cells. 5' RACE with UMI labels generated the TRB cDNA libraries. TCRdb reprocessed the 5' RACE reads, keeping one entry per CDR3 protein, no DNA. This sample's table reports roughly 140,000 distinct CDR3 sequences. The V gene's germline CDR1 is SGHNT and CDR2 YYREEE (reference sequence). The CDR3 has 15 residues. Study results and caveats: In both naive subsets diversity was comparably high, whereas memory CD8+ cells showed much lower diversity. CXCR3-positive naive cells carried more hydrophobic TRB CDR3s than CXCR3-negative naive cells did.

This chain joins TRBV5-4 and TRBJ2-1; the D call of TRBD2 rests on TCRdb alone, since no DNA is present to check it. The sample taken for sequencing was naive CXCR3+ CD8+ T cells from blood. Stated subset: CD45RO-CCR7+CD27+CD95- naive CD8+ T cells expressing CXCR3 (TNR3+). The source is a human donor in good health. Some clones in this sample may be carry-over from other donors' samples. CDR3 region: CASSLYSGDYNEQFF.